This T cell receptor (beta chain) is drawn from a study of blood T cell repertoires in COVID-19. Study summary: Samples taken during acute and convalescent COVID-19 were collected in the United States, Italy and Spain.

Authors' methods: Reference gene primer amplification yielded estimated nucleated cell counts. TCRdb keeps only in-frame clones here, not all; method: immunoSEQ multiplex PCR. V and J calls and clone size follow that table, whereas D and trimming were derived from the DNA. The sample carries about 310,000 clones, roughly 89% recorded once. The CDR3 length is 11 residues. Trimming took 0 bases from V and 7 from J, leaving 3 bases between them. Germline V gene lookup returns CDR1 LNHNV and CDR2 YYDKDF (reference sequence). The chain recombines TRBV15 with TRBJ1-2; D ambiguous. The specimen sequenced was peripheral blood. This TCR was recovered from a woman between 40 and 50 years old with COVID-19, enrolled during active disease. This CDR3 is CATSRDGGYTF. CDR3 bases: TGTGCCACCAGCAGAGACGGTGGCTACACCTTC. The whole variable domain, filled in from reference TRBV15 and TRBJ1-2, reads DAMVIQNPRYQVTQFGKPVTLSCSQTLNHNVMYWYQQKSSQAPKLLFHYYDKDFNNEADTPDNFQSRRPNTSFCFLDIRSPGLGDTAMYLCATSRDGGYTFGSGTRLTVV.